This T cell receptor beta chain was found in a study of shared clonotypes between healthy human individuals. Study-wide results and limits: For sorted subsets, rarefaction showed incomplete sequencing despite large depth. In having few donors, the study represented limited genetic and exposure-history diversity. Shared clonotypes across all four donors exceeded non-shared ones in generation probability.

Germline CDR1 is LGHNT and CDR2 is FRNRAP. The CDR3 totals 14 residues. The V end was cut by 3 bases, the J end by 1 base, with 7 bases between. Using immunoSEQ multiplex PCR, the repertoire was profiled, and TCRdb retains in-frame clones only, with some absent. The profile covers roughly 2.5 million clones, with more than 90% appearing a single time and around 0.14% taken by the ten largest. With respect to this clone: The antigen is unknown.

The sequenced sample was naive CD4+ T cells sorted from blood. Sample subset: CD45RA+ positively selected. V gene TRBV12-5 combines with J gene TRBJ1-5; unclear D gene. The sequence was collected from a man aged 18-30 years in good health. The CDR3 loop is CASGFLLSNQPQHF. CDR3 in DNA: TGTGCTAGTGGTTTCCTCTTAAGCAATCAGCCCCAGCATTTT.